Below, 13 T cell receptor beta chains from the same sample are listed, as sequenced in a study of T-cell memory formation after mild COVID-19. TCRdb reanalysed the 5' RACE reads using MiXCR and keeps one entry per CDR3 protein. This sample has about 340,000 distinct CDR3 sequences; 10% to 15% occur once, and the top ten carry over 20%. Sequenced material: PBMCs or a T cell subset sorted from them (not recorded which). The receptors come from a man younger than 30 who had mild COVID-19 (a few samples of this study predate the infection). Cell type and time point are not known.

This clonotype has ten or more counts. V usage is TRBV6-1 and J usage is TRBJ2-1; D possibly uses TRBD1 or TRBD2 (5 bases each). V lost 2 bases, J lost 6 bases, and 11 bases lay in between. The CDR3 runs 14 residues. The V gene's germline CDR1 is MNHNS and CDR2 SASEGT. The CDR3 nucleotides read TGTGCCAGCAGTGAAATCGGGGCCCGCAATGAGCAGTTCTTC. Translation: CASSEIGARNEQFF.

Ten or more counts support this clonotype. The chain joins TRBV12-3 or TRBV12-4 to TRBJ1-2, with 9 bases aligning to TRBD1. With V trimmed by 6 bases and J by 5 bases, 4 bases remained unmatched. CDR3 size: 13 residues. In nucleotides, the CDR3 is TGTGCCAGCAGCCTCGGGACAGGGTATGGCTACACCTTC. Protein sequence: CASSLGTGYGYTF.

This rearrangement joins TRBV7-2 to TRBJ2-3, with D possibly matching TRBD1 (5 bases). The CDR3 runs to 15 residues. Germline V CDR1 and CDR2: SGHTA, FQGNSA. The V gene lost 1 base and the J gene lost 6 bases, with 14 bases spanning the gap. CDR3 bases: TGTGCCAGCAGCTTAGGGGGCCCAACAACGGATACGCAGTATTTT. It is translated as CASSLGGPTTDTQYF.

This clonotype appeared a few times. The chain couples TRBV12-3 or TRBV12-4 to TRBJ2-3, with TRBD2 as a possible D gene (7 bases). The CDR3 length is 15 residues. Trimming took off 7 bases at V and 7 bases at J, with 21 bases between the two ends. The CDR3 region has the DNA TGTGCCAGCATCCCGGGGGCGGGGGCCGGGTATACGCAGTATTTT. It translates to CASIPGAGAGYTQYF.

The chain carries TRBV4-1 and TRBJ2-7; 8 bases map to TRBD1. After removal of 3 bases from V and 11 bases from J, the junction contained 15 bases not matched to a gene. The germline V gene has CDR1 MGHRA and CDR2 YSYEKL. The CDR3 runs to 15 residues. CDR3 protein: CASSHPGQALAGEYF. CDR3 nucleotides: TGCGCCAGCAGCCACCCGGGACAGGCATTGGCTGGGGAGTACTTC.

This chain uses TRBV20-1 with TRBJ2-3; D possibly corresponds to TRBD2 (6 bases). The CDR3 runs to 12 residues. Germline V CDR1 and CDR2: DFQATT, SNEGSKA (reference sequence). V dropped 3 bases and J dropped 8 bases, with 12 bases sitting between them. The DNA for the CDR3 is TGCAGTGCTAGGGAGACGGAGGGTACGCAGTATTTT. This gives the protein CSARETEGTQYF.

This clonotype was detected only a few times. This chain uses TRBV6-5 with TRBJ2-5, with TRBD1 matching over 8 bases. In germline, CDR1 is MNHEY, CDR2 SVGAGI. CDR3 length: 13 amino acids. V was pared by 7 bases and J by 5 bases, with 6 bases of the junction left unmatched. CDR3 DNA sequence: TGTGCCAGCACCCCGACAGGGGTGGAGACCCAGTACTTC. Translation: CASTPTGVETQYF.

This clonotype was seen only a few times. The chain combines TRBV7-2 with TRBJ1-2, with D hard to call. This CDR3 has 15 residues. V lost 1 base, J lost 4 bases, and 13 bases lay in between. From germline, CDR1 is SGHTA and CDR2 FQGNSA. CDR3 in DNA: TGTGCCAGCAGCTTAGGATTTGCAGAAGTCTATGGCTACACCTTC. It specifies CASSLGFAEVYGYTF.

The sample holds a few counts of this clonotype. The rearrangement links TRBV5-1 to TRBJ2-2; the match to TRBD1 covers 7 bases. Germline V gives CDR1 SGHRS, CDR2 YFSETQ. The J segment lost 4 bases and the V segment lost 2 bases, leaving 5 bases of the junction unmatched. The CDR3 has 15 residues. The CDR3 region is CASSFGPGGTGELFF. The DNA for the CDR3 is TGCGCCAGCAGCTTCGGTCCAGGGGGCACCGGGGAGCTGTTTTTT. The entire variable domain, with the rest obtained from reference TRBV5-1 and TRBJ2-2, is as follows: KAGVTQTPRYLIKTRGQQVTLSCSPISGHRSVSWYQQTPGQGLQFLFEYFSETQRNKGNFPGRFSGRQFSNSRSEMNVSTLELGDSALYLCASSFGPGGTGELFFGEGSRLTVL.

This clonotype has only a few counts. The chain joins TRBV6-1 to TRBJ2-7, with 10 bases lining up with TRBD1. In germline, CDR1 is MNHNS, CDR2 SASEGT. The CDR3 sequence is 15 residues long. Losses at the gene ends were 5 bases for V and 2 bases for J; bases not matched to a gene: 6. The CDR3 region has the DNA TGTGCCAGCAGTAGCCGGGACAGGGGTCCCTACGAGCAGTACTTC. As protein: CASSSRDRGPYEQYF.

This clonotype was counted at least ten times. The genes are TRBV4-1 and TRBJ2-7; D assignment may be TRBD1 or TRBD2 (6 bases each). V was pared by 3 bases and J by 5 bases, with 14 bases between. This CDR3 is 14 amino acids long. Germline lookup yields CDR1 MGHRA and CDR2 YSYEKL. Here the CDR3 reads CASSQVLGGDEQYF. The CDR3 DNA follows: TGCGCCAGCAGCCAGGTCCTGGGGGGCGACGAGCAGTACTTC.

Of note for this clonotype: A much larger clone lies a single base off, so this may be a read error. This chain joins TRBV12-3 or TRBV12-4 and TRBJ1-1; no firm D call. The CDR3 loop spans 11 amino acids. The CDR3 loop is CVSSLRAEAFF. The CDR3 DNA reads as TGTGTCAGCAGTTTAAGGGCTGAAGCTTTCTTT.

V usage is TRBV6-5 and J usage is TRBJ2-6; no clear D gene. Germline-derived CDR1 and CDR2 are MNHEY and SVGAGI. This CDR3 spans 15 amino acids. The V and J ends lost 5 bases and 1 base respectively, with 9 bases between them. CDR3 residues: CASSDKGSGANVLTF. Written as DNA, the CDR3 is TGTGCCAGCAGTGACAAGGGTTCTGGGGCCAACGTCCTGACTTTC.